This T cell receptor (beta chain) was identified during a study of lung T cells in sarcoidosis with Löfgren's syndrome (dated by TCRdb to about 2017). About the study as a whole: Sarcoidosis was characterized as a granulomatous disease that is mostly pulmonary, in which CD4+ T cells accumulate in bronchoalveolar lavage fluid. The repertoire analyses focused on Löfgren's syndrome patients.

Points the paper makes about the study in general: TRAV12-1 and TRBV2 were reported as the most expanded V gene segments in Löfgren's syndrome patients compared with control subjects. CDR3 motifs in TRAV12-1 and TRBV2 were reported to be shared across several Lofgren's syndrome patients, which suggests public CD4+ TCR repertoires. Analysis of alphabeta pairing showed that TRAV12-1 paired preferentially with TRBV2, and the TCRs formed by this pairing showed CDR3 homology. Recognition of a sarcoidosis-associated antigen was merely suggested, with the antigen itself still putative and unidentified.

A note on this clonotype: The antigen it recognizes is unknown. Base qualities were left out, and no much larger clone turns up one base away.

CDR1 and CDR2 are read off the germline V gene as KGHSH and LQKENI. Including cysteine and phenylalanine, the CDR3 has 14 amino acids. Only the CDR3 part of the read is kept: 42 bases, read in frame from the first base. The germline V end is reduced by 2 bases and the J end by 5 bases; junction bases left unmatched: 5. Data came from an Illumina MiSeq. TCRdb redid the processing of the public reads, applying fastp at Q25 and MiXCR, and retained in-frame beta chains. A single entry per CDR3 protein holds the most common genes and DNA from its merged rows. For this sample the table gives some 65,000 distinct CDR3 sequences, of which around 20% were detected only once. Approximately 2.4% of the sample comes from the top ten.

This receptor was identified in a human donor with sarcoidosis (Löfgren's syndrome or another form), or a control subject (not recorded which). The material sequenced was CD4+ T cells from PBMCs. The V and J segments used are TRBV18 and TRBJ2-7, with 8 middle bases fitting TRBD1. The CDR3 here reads CASSPVQGAHEQYF. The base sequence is TGTGCCAGCTCACCAGTCCAGGGGGCCCACGAGCAGTACTTC.